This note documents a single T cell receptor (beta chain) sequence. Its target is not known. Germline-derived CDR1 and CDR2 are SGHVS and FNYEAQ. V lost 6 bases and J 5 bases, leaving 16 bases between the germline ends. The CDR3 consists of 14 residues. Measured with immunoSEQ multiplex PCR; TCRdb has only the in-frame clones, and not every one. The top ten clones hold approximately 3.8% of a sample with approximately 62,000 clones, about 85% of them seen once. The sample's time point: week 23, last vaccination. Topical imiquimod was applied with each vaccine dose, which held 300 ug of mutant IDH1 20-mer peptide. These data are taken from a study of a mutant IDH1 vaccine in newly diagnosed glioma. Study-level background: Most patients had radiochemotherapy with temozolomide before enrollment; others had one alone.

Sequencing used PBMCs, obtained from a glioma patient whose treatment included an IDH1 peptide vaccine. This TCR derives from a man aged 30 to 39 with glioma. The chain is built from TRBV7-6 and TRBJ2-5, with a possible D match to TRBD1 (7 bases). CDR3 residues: CASRKQGGGETQYF. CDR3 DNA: TGTGCCAGCAGGAAGCAGGGGGGCGGGGAGACCCAGTACTTC.